This T cell receptor beta chain comes out of a study of cytomegalovirus exposure and HLA in healthy donors. PCR used 60 Vbeta primers and 13 Jbeta primers. Sequenced by immunoSEQ multiplex PCR; TCRdb stores in-frame clones only, minus some. The sample lists 130,000 or so clones, roughly 79% occurring once. Study findings and constraints: Testing in vitro showed three CMV-associated chains specific for CMV antigens. The authors later linked a missense DCLRE1C variant to TCR beta V- and J-gene trimming. Sequencing probably produced one cluster of sequence variants that were highly shared.

A remark on this clone: Its specificity is not known.

J lost 8 bases, V lost 0 bases, and 10 bases had no gene match. This CDR3 has 17 residues. Per germline, CDR1 SGHNT and CDR2 YYREEE (reference sequence). The clonotype originates from a woman in her thirties or forties in good health and CMV-seronegative. Sequenced: PBMCs. The gene calls are TRBV5-4 and TRBJ2-1; the match to TRBD2 covers 11 bases. The CDR3 coding sequence is TGTGCCAGCAGCTTGGGGGTACTAGCGGGAGTAGGGGATGAGCAGTTCTTC. Translation: CASSLGVLAGVGDEQFF.